The entry below gives a single T cell receptor (beta chain) sequence along with its context. Assay: immunoSEQ multiplex PCR; the TCRdb copy retains only in-frame clones and omits some. The table includes tens of thousands of clones, roughly 80% detected once. This entry comes from a study of blood T cell repertoires in COVID-19. For the study at large: Acute and convalescent COVID-19 samples came from the United States, Italy and Spain.

This CDR3 is built from 14 residues. This receptor was identified in an older woman with acute or convalescent COVID-19. Sample: peripheral blood. This chain joins TRBV21-1 and TRBJ1-4; the table's D call TRBD1 went unverified against the DNA. TRBV21-1 has pseudogene status. The CDR3 DNA sequence: TGTGCCAGCAGCACTGACAGAACTAATGAAAAACTGTTTTTT. Translated: CASSTDRTNEKLFF.